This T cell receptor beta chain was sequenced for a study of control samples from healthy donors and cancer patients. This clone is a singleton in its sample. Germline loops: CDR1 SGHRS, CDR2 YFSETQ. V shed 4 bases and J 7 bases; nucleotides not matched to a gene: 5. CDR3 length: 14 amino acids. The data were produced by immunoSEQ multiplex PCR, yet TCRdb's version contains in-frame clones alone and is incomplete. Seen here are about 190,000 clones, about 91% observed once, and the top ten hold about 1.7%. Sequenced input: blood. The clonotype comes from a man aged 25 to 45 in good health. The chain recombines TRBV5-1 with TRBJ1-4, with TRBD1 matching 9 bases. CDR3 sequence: CASSPQGASEKLFF. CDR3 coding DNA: TGCGCCAGCAGCCCACAGGGGGCAAGTGAAAAACTGTTTTTT.